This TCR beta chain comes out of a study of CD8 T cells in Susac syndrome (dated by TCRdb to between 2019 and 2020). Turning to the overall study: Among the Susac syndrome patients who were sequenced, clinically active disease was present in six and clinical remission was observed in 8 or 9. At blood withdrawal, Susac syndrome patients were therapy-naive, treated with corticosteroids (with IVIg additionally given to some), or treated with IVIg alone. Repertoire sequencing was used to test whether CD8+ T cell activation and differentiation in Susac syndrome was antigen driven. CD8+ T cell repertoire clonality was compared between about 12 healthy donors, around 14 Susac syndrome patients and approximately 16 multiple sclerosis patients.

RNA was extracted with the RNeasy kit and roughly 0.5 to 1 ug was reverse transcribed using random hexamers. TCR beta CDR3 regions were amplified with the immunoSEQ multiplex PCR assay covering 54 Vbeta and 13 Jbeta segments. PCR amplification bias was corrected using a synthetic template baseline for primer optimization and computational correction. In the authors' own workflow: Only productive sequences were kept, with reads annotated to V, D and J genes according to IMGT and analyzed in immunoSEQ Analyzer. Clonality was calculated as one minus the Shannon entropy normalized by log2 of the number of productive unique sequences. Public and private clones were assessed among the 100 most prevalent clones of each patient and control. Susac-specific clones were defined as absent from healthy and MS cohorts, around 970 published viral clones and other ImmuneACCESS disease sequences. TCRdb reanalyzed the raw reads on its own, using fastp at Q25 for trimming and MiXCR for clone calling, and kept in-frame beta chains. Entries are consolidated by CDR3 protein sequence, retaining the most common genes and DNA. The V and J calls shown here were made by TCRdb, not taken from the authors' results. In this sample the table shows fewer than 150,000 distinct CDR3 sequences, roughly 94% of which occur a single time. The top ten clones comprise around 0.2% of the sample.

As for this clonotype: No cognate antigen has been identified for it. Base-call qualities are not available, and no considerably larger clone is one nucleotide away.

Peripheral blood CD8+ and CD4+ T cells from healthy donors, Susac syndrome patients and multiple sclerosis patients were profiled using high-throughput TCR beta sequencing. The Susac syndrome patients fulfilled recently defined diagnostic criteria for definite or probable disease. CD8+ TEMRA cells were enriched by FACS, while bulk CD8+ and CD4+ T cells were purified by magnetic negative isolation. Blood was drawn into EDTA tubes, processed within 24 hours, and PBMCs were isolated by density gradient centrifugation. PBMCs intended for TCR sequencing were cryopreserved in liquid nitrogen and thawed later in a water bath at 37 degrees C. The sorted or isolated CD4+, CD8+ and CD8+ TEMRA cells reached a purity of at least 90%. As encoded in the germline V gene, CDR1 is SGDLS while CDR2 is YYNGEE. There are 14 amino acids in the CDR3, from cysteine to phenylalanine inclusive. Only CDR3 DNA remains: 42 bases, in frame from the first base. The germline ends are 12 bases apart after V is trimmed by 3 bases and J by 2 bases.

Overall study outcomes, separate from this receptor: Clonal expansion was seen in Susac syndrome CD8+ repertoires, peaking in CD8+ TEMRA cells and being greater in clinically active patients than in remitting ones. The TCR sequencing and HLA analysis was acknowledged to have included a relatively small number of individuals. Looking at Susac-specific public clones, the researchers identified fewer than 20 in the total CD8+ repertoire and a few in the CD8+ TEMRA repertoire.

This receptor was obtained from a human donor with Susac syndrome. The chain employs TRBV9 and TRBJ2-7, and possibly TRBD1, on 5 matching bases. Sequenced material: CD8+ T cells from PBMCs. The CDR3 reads CASSEQGTPYEQYF. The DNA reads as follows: TGTGCCAGCAGCGAGCAGGGAACCCCCTACGAGCAGTACTTC. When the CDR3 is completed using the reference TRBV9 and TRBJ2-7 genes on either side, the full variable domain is DSGVTQTPKHLITATGQRVTLRCSPRSGDLSVYWYQQSLDQGLQFLIQYYNGEERAKGNILERFSAQQFPDLHSELNLSSLELGDSALYFCASSEQGTPYEQYFGPGTRLTVT.